This T cell receptor beta chain is from a study of blood T cell repertoires in COVID-19. TCRdb keeps only in-frame clones here, not all; method: immunoSEQ multiplex PCR. The data show about 200,000 clones, with 89% seen just once and around 8.4% held by the top ten. Germline assignment: CDR1 SGHRS and CDR2 YFSETQ. The J segment lost 2 bases and the V segment lost 2 bases, leaving 1 base of the junction unmatched. The CDR3 sequence is 17 residues long. Participant-given clinical history determined each cohort assignment. The sequence came from a woman aged 18-35 years who had recovered from COVID-19. The J gene is TRBJ2-6, the V gene TRBV5-1; 13 bases are shared with TRBD2. Sequencing input: PBMCs or T cells enriched from blood (not recorded which). CDR3 protein: CASSLGLAGAGANVLTF. DNA of the CDR3: TGCGCCAGCAGCTTAGGACTAGCGGGGGCTGGGGCCAACGTCCTGACTTTC.